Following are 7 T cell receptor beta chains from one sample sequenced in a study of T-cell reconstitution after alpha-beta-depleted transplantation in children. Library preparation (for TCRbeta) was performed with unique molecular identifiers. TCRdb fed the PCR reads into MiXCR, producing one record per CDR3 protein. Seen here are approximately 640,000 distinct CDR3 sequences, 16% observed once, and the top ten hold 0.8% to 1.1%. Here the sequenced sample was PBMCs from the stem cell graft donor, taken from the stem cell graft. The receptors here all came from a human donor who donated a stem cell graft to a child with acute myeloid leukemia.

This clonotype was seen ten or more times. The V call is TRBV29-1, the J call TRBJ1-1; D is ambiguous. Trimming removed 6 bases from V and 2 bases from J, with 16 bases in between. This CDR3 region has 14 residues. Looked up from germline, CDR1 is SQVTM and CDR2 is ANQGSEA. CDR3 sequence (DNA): TGCAGCGTGGGCCGGGGAGTTCCTAACACTGAAGCTTTCTTT. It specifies CSVGRGVPNTEAFF.

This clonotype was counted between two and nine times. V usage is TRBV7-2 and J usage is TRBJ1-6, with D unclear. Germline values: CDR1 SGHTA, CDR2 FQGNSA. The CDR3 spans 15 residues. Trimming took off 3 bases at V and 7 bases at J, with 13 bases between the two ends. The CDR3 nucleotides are TGTGCCAGCAGCTTCTCCCCGGGTTTAAATTCACCCCTCCACTTT. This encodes CASSFSPGLNSPLHF.

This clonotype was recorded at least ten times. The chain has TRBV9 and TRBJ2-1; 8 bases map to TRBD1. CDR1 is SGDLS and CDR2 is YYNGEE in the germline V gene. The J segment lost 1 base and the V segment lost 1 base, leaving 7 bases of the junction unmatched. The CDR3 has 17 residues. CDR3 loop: CASSVRKGDRSYNEQFF. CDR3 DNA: TGTGCCAGCAGCGTAAGGAAAGGGGACAGGTCCTACAATGAGCAGTTCTTC.

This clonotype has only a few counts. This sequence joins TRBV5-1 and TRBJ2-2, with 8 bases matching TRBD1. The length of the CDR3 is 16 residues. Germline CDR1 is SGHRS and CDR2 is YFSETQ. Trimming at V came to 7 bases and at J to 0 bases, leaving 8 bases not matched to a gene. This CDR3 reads CASYGETGANTGELFF. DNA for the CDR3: TGCGCCAGCTACGGCGAGACAGGGGCGAACACCGGGGAGCTGTTTTTT.

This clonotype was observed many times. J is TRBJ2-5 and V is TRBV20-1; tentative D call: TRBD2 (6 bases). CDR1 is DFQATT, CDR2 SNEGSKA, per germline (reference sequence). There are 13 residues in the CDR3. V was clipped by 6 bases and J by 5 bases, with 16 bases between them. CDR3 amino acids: CSAPGTAVETQYF. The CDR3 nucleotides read TGCAGTGCCCCAGGGACTGCCGTGGAGACCCAGTACTTC.

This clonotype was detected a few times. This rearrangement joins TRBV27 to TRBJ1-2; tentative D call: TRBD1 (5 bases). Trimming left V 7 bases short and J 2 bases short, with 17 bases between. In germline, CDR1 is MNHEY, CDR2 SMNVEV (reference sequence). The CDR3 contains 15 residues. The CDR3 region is CASKIGDGTNYGYTF. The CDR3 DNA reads TGTGCCAGCAAAATAGGGGACGGAACCAACTATGGCTACACCTTC.

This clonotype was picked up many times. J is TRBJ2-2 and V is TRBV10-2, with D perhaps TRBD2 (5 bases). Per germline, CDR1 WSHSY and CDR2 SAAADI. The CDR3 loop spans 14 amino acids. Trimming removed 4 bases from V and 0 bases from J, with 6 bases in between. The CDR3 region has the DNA TGCGCCAGCAGTGCAGCGGCGAACACCGGGGAGCTGTTTTTT. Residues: CASSAAANTGELFF.